What follows are 15 T cell receptor beta chains derived from one specimen sequenced in a study of blood T cell repertoires in COVID-19. Sequenced by immunoSEQ multiplex PCR; TCRdb stores in-frame clones only, minus some. This table holds 60,000 or so clones, around two thirds found once. The sample taken for sequencing was PBMCs or T cells enriched from blood (not recorded which). The source is a woman aged 60-70 years who had been exposed to COVID-19.

This CDR3 is CASSMGGKLDTQYF. The CDR3 nucleotides are TGTGCCAGTAGTATGGGGGGGAAGTTAGATACGCAGTATTTT. The chain joins TRBV19 to TRBJ2-3, with 7 bases matching TRBD2. The V segment lost 3 bases and the J segment 5 bases; nucleotides outside the gene matches: 5. CDR1 and CDR2 from the germline V gene are LNHDA and SQIVND (reference sequence). There are 14 residues in the CDR3.

The genes are TRBV6-5 and TRBJ2-7; 7 nucleotides line up with TRBD1. The CDR3 consists of 13 residues. CDR1 and CDR2 (germline): MNHEY, SVGAGI. The V segment lost 6 bases and the J segment 5 bases; nucleotides outside the gene matches: 7. CDR3 sequence reads: CASRDRLSDEQYF. CDR3 nucleotide sequence: TGTGCCAGCAGGGACAGGCTGTCCGACGAGCAGTACTTC.

This clone was found a few times. V gene TRBV7-9 combines with J gene TRBJ2-1, with D uncertain. Germline CDR1 SEHNR, CDR2 FQNEAQ (reference sequence). CDR3 length equals 11 residues. Trimming left V 7 bases short and J 3 bases short, with 4 bases between. The CDR3 reads CASNNYNEQFF. The CDR3 coding sequence is TGTGCCAGCAATAACTACAATGAGCAGTTCTTC.

The CDR3 DNA sequence: TGTGCCAGCAGCTTAGTCCGGGGACTACAGAGCTCCTACAATGAGCAGTTCTTC. Translating gives CASSLVRGLQSSYNEQFF. This chain joins TRBV11-3 and TRBJ2-1, with 7 bases matching TRBD2. From germline, CDR1 is SGHNT and CDR2 YENEEA. This CDR3 comprises 18 residues. J was trimmed by 0 bases and V by 1 base; bases with no gene match: 9.

The chain uses TRBV2 and TRBJ2-5; 11 bases are a match to TRBD2. V was clipped by 5 bases and J by 5 bases; unmatched bases: 4. This CDR3 has 14 amino acids. Germline loops: CDR1 SNHLY, CDR2 FYNNEI. This CDR3 reads CASSLLAGVETQYF. In nucleotides, the CDR3 is TGTGCCAGCAGTCTACTAGCGGGAGTGGAGACCCAGTACTTC.

The rearrangement joins TRBV6-2 or TRBV6-3 to TRBJ1-1; no clear D. Germline V gene sequence: CDR1 MNHEY, CDR2 SVGEGT. The CDR3 is 13 amino acids. V was shortened by 5 bases and J by 4 bases, with 11 bases between the two germline ends. CDR3 residues: CASSRFRGTEAFF. DNA of the CDR3: TGTGCCAGCAGTAGATTCCGGGGCACTGAAGCTTTCTTT.

This clone occurred a few times. The chain joins TRBV5-1 to TRBJ1-2; 9 nucleotides align to TRBD1. The CDR3 runs to 14 residues. The germline V gene encodes CDR1 SGHRS and CDR2 YFSETQ. Trimming removed 3 bases from V and 4 bases from J; junction bases left unmatched: 4. In DNA form, the CDR3 reads TGCGCCAGCAGCTATACGGACAGGGGCTATGGCTACACCTTC. Protein sequence: CASSYTDRGYGYTF. Full variable domain (outside the CDR3, taken from reference TRBV5-1 and TRBJ1-2): KAGVTQTPRYLIKTRGQQVTLSCSPISGHRSVSWYQQTPGQGLQFLFEYFSETQRNKGNFPGRFSGRQFSNSRSEMNVSTLELGDSALYLCASSYTDRGYGYTFGSGTRLTVV.

This clone was recorded a few times. V is TRBV3-1 (or the pseudogene TRBV3-2) and J is TRBJ1-5, with D possibly matching TRBD1 (5 bases). Trimming removed 0 bases at V and 0 bases at J, with 15 bases between. Germline-derived CDR1 and CDR2 are LGHDT and YNNKEL (reference sequence). The CDR3 is made up of 18 amino acids. CDR3 sequence reads: CASSQDRPGRRSNQPQHF. The CDR3 DNA is TGTGCCAGCAGCCAAGATCGGCCAGGGAGGCGTAGCAATCAGCCCCAGCATTTT.

This clone occurred a few times. This rearrangement joins TRBV9 to TRBJ2-7, with 7 bases aligning to TRBD1. The V segment lost 4 bases and the J segment 2 bases; nucleotides outside the gene matches: 6. From germline, CDR1 is SGDLS and CDR2 YYNGEE. The CDR3 is 14 amino acids. CDR3 nucleotide sequence: TGTGCCAGCAGCCGGGGACAGTCAACCTACGAGCAGTACTTC. It specifies CASSRGQSTYEQYF.

In its sample, this clone was seen many times. The V call is TRBV5-1, the J call TRBJ1-2; the match to TRBD1 covers 8 bases. Trimming at V came to 4 bases and at J to 6 bases, leaving 11 bases not matched to a gene. Germline CDR1 and CDR2: SGHRS and YFSETQ. The CDR3 totals 15 residues. The CDR3 is CASSTRQGPGDGYTF. In DNA, the CDR3 is TGCGCCAGCAGCACCCGACAGGGGCCAGGTGATGGCTACACCTTC.

Comments on this clone: Germline and junction disagree at one end, which may indicate a read error. The chain combines TRBV5-6 with TRBJ2-5; possible D gene TRBD1, 5 bases. The CDR3 is 11 residues long. Germline assignment: CDR1 SGHDT and CDR2 YYEEEE. The CDR3 sequence: CASSWSGEQDF. DNA of the CDR3: TGTGCCAGCAGCTGGTCCGGAGAACAGGACTTC.

The chain joins TRBV3-1 (or the pseudogene TRBV3-2) to TRBJ2-1; TRBD2 is a possible D gene (6 bases). Trimming shortened V by 0 bases and J by 10 bases, and 13 bases separated the two germline ends. The germline V gene encodes CDR1 LGHDT and CDR2 YNNKEL (reference sequence). The CDR3 consists of 14 residues. The CDR3 DNA reads TGTGCCAGCAGCCAAGATAGCGGAACAAGGGAGCAGTTCTTC. Translation gives CASSQDSGTREQFF.

V and J are TRBV19 and TRBJ2-3; 7 nucleotides line up with TRBD1. The CDR3 totals 16 residues. The junction had 17 bases not matched to a gene; V was cut back by 7 bases and J by 7 bases. Germline V gene lookup returns CDR1 LNHDA and CDR2 SQIVND (reference sequence). The CDR3 sequence is CASNYKPGQPLYTQYF. The DNA for the CDR3 is TGTGCCAGTAATTATAAACCGGGACAGCCCCTCTATACGCAGTATTTT.

This clone has just a few counts. The chain is built from TRBV15 and TRBJ1-1; no reliable D call. This CDR3 has 14 amino acids. Germline V gene sequence: CDR1 LNHNV, CDR2 YYDKDF (reference sequence). V was shortened by 1 base and J by 7 bases, with 13 bases between the two germline ends. In nucleotides, the CDR3 is TGTGCCACCAGCAGAGCTCTGGCAGACTATGAAGCTTTCTTT. Its protein is CATSRALADYEAFF.

This clone was seen more than once but under ten times. This chain uses TRBV19 with TRBJ2-4; the match to TRBD2 covers 14 bases. CDR1 and CDR2 from the germline V gene are LNHDA and SQIVND (reference sequence). V lost 6 bases, J lost 7 bases, and 8 bases stayed unmatched. The CDR3 spans 16 residues. CDR3 in DNA: TGTGCCAGTAGGGGACTAGCGGGAGTGAATAGCAACATTCAGTACTTC. It codes for CASRGLAGVNSNIQYF.